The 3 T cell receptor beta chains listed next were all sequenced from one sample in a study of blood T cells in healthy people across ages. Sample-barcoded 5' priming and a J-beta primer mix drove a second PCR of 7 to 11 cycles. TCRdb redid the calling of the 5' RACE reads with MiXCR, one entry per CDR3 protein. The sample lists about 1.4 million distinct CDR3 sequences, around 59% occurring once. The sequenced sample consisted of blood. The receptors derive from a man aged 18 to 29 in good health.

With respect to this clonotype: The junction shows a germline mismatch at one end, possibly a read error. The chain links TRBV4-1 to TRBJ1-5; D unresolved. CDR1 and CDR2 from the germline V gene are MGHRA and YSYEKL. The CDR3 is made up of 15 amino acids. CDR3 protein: CASSQVQESNRPQHF. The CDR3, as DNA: TGCGCCAGCAGCCAAGTCCAGGAAAGCAATCGGCCCCAGCATTTT.

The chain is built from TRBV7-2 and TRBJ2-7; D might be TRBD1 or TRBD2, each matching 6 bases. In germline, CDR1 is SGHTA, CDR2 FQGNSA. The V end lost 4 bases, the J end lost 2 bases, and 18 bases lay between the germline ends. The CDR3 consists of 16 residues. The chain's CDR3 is CASSYKGGRPTYEQYF. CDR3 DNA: TGTGCCAGCAGCTACAAGGGGGGCAGGCCCACCTACGAGCAGTACTTC.

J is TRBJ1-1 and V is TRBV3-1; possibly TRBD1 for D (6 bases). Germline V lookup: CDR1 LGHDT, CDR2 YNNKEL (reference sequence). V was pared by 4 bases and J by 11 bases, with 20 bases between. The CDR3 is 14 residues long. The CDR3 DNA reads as TGTGCCAGCAGCCTCAGCCAAGATGGTAGGGGGGCTTTCTTT. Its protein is CASSLSQDGRGAFF.